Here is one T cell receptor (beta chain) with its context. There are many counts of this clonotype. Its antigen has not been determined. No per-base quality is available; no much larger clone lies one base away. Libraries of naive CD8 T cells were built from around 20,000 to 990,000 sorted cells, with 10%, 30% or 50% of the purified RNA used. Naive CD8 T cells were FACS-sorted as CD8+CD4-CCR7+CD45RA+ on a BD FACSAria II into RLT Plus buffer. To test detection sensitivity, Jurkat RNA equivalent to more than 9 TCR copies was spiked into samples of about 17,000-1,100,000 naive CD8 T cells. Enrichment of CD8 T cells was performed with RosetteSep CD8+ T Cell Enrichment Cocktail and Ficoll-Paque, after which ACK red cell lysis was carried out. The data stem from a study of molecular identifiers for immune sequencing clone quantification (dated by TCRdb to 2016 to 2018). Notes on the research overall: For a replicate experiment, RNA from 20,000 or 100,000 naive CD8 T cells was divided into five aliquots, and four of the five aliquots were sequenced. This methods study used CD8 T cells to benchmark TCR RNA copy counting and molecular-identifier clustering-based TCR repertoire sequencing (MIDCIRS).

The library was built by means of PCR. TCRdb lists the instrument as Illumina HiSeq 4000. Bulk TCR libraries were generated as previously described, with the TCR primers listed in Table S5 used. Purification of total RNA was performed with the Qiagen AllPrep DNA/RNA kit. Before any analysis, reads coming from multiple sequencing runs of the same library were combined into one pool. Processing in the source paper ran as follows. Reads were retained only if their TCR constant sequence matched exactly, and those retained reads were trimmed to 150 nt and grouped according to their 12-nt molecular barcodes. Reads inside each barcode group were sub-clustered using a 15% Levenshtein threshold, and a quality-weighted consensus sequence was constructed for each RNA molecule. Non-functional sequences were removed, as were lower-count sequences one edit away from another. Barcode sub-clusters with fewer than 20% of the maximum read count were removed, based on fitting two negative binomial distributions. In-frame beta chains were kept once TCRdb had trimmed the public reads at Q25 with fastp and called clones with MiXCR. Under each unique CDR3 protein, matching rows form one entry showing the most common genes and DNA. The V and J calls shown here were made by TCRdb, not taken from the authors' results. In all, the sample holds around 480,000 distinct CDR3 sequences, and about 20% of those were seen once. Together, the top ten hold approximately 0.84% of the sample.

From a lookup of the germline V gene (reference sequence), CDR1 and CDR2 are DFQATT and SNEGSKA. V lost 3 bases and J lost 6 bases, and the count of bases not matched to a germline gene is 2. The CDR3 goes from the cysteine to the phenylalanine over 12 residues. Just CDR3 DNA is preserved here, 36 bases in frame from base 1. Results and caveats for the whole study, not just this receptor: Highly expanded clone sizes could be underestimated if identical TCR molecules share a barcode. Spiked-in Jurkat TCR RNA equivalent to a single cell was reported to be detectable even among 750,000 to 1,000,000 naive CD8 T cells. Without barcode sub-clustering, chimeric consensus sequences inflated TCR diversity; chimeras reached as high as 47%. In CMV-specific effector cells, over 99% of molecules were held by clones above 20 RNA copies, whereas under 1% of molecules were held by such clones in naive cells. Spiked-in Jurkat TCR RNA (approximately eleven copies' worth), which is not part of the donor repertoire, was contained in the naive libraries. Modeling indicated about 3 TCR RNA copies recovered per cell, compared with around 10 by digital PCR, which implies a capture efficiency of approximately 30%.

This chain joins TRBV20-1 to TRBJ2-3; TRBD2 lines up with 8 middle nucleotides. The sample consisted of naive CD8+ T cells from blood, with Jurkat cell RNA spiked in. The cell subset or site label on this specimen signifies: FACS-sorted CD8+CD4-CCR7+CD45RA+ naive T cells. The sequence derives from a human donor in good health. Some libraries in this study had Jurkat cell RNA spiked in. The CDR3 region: CSARGLVDTQYF. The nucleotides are TGCAGTGCTAGGGGACTAGTGGATACGCAGTATTTT.